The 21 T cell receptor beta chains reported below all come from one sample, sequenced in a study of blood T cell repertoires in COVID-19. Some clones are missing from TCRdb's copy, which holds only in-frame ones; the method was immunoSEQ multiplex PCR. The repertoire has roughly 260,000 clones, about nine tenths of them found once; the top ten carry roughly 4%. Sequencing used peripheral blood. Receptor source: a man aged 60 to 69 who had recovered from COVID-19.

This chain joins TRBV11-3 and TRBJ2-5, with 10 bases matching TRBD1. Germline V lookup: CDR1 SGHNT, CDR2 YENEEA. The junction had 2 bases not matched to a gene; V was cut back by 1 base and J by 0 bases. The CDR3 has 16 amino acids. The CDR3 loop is CASSLGDRGYQETQYF. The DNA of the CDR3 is TGTGCCAGCAGCTTAGGGGACAGGGGTTACCAAGAGACCCAGTACTTC. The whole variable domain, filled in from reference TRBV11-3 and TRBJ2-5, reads EAGVVQSPRYKIIEKKQPVAFWCNPISGHNTLYWYLQNLGQGPELLIRYENEEAVDDSQLPKDRFSAERLKGVDSTLKIQPAELGDSAVYLCASSLGDRGYQETQYFGPGTRLLVL.

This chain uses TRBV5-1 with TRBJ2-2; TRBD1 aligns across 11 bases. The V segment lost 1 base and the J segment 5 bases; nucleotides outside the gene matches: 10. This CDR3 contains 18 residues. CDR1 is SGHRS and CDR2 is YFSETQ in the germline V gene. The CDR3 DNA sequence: TGCGCCAGCAGCTTGTGGCGAGCCGGGACAGGGGGTACCGGGGAGCTGTTTTTT. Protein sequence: CASSLWRAGTGGTGELFF.

The CDR3 is CASSKALDRRSPYSYEQYF. In nucleotides, the CDR3 is TGTGCCAGCAGCAAAGCCTTGGACAGGCGATCCCCTTACTCCTACGAGCAGTACTTC. This chain links TRBV21-1 with TRBJ2-7; the table's D call, TRBD1, has no DNA check behind it. TRBV21-1 is a documented pseudogene. CDR3 size: 19 residues.

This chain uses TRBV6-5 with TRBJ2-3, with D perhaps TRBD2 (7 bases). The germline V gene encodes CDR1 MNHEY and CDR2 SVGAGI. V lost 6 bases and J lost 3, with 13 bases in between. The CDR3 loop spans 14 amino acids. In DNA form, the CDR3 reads TGTGCCAGCAGCGAGGGGGGGAAAACAGATACGCAGTATTTT. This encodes CASSEGGKTDTQYF.

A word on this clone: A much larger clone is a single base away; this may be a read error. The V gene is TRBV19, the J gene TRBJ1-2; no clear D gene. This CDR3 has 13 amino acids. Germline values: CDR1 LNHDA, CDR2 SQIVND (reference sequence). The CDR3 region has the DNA TGTGTCAGTAGTGCCTCCCAGAACTATGGCTACACCTTC. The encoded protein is CVSSASQNYGYTF.

The chain's CDR3 is CASSKGDRVETDTQYF. The DNA for the CDR3 is TGTGCCAGCAGTAAAGGCGACAGGGTGGAGACAGATACGCAGTATTTT. The chain carries TRBV11-3 and TRBJ2-3; 7 nucleotides agree with TRBD1. The trim removed 6 bases at V and 3 bases at J, leaving 12 bases unmatched. Per the germline V gene, CDR1 is SGHNT and CDR2 is YENEEA. The CDR3 is 16 residues long. Looking up the rest from reference TRBV11-3 and TRBJ2-3 gives the full variable domain: EAGVVQSPRYKIIEKKQPVAFWCNPISGHNTLYWYLQNLGQGPELLIRYENEEAVDDSQLPKDRFSAERLKGVDSTLKIQPAELGDSAVYLCASSKGDRVETDTQYFGPGTRLTVL.

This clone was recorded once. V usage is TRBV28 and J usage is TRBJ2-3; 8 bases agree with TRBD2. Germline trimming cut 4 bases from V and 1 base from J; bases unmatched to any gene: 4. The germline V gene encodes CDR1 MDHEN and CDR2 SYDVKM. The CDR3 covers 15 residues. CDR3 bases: TGTGCCAGCAGTTCCCTAGCGGGCGGCACAGATACGCAGTATTTT. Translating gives CASSSLAGGTDTQYF.

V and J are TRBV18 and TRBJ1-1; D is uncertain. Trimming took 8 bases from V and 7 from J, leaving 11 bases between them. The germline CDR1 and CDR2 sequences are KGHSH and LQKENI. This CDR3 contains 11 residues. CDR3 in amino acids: CASAHTDEAFF. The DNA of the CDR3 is TGTGCCAGCGCCCACACAGATGAAGCTTTCTTT.

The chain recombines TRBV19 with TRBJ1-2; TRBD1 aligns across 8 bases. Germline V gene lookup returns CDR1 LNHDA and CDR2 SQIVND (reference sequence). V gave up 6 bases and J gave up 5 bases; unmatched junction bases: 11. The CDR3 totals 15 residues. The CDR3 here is CASRSPIGTGYGYTF. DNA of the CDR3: TGTGCCAGTAGAAGTCCAATCGGGACAGGTTATGGCTACACCTTC.

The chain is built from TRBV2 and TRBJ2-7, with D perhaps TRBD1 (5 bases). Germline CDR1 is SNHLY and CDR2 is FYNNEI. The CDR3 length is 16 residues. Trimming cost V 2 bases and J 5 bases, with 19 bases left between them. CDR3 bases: TGTGCCAGCAGTGAAAACGTGGGTGCAGGGCAGGACGAGCAGTACTTC. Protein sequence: CASSENVGAGQDEQYF.

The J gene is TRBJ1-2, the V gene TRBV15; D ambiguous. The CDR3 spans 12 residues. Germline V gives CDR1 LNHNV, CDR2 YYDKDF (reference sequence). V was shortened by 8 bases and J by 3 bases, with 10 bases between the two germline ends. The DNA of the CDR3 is TGTGCCACCGGTAACGGGGACTATGGCTACACCTTC. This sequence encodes CATGNGDYGYTF.

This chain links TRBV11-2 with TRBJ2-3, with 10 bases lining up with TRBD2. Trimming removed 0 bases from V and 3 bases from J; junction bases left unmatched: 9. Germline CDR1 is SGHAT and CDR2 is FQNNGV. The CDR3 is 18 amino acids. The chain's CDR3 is CASSLDLSGGARTDTQYF. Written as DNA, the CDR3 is TGTGCCAGCAGCTTAGACTTGAGCGGGGGGGCTCGTACAGATACGCAGTATTTT.

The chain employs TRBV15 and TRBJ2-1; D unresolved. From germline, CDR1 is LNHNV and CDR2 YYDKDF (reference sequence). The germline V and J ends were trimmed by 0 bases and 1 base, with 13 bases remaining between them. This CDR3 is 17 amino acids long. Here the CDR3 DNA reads TGTGCCACCAGCAGAGATCGCGGTACTTCATCCTACAATGAGCAGTTCTTC. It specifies CATSRDRGTSSYNEQFF.

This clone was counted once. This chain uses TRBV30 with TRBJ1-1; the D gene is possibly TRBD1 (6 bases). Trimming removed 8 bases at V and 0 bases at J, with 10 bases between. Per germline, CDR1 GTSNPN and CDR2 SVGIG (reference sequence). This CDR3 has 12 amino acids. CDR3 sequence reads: CAVGQLNTEAFF. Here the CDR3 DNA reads TGTGCCGTGGGACAACTGAACACTGAAGCTTTCTTT.

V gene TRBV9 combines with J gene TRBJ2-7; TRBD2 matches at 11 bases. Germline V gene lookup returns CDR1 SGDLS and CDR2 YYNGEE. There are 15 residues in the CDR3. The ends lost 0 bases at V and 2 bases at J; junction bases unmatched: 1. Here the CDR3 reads CASSVVAGGPYEQYF. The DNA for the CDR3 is TGTGCCAGCAGCGTAGTAGCGGGGGGGCCCTACGAGCAGTACTTC. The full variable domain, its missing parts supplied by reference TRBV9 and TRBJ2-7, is DSGVTQTPKHLITATGQRVTLRCSPRSGDLSVYWYQQSLDQGLQFLIQYYNGEERAKGNILERFSAQQFPDLHSELNLSSLELGDSALYFCASSVVAGGPYEQYFGPGTRLTVT.

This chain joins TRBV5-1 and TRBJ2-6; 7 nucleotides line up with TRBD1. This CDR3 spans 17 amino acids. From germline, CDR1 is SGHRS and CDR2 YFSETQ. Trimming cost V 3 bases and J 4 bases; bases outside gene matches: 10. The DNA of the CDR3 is TGCGCCAGCAGCTGGAAGACAGGGTTTTCCGGGGCCAACGTCCTGACTTTC. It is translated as CASSWKTGFSGANVLTF.

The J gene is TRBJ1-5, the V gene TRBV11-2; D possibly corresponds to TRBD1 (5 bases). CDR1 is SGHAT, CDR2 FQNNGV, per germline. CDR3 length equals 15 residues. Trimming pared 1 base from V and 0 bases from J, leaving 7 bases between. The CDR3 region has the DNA TGTGCCAGCAGCTTAGGACAGTATAGCAATCAGCCCCAGCATTTT. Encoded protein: CASSLGQYSNQPQHF.

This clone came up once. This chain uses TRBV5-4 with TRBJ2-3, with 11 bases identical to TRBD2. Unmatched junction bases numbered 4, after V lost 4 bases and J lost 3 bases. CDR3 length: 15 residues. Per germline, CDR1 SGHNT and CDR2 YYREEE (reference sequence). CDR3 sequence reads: CASSARTSGTDTQYF. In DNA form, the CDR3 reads TGTGCCAGCAGCGCCCGGACTAGCGGGACAGATACGCAGTATTTT.

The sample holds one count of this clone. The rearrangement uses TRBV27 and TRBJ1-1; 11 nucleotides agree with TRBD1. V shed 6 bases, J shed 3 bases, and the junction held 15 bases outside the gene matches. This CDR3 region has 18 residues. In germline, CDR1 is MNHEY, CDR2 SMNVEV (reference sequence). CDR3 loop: CASSPSRTGGFWDTEAFF. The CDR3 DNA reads TGTGCCAGCAGCCCCTCCCGGACAGGGGGCTTTTGGGACACTGAAGCTTTCTTT.

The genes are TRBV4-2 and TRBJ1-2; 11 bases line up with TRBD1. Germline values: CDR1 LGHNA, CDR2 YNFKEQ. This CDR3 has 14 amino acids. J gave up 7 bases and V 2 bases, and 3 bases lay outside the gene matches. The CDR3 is CASSQPGQGGGYTF. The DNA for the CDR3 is TGTGCCAGCAGCCAACCGGGACAGGGGGGTGGCTACACCTTC.

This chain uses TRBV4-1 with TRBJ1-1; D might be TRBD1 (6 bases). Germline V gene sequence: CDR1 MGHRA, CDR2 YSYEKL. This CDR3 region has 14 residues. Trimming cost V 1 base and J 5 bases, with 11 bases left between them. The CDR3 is CASSQVEGGTEAFF. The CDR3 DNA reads TGCGCCAGCAGCCAAGTCGAGGGGGGGACTGAAGCTTTCTTT.